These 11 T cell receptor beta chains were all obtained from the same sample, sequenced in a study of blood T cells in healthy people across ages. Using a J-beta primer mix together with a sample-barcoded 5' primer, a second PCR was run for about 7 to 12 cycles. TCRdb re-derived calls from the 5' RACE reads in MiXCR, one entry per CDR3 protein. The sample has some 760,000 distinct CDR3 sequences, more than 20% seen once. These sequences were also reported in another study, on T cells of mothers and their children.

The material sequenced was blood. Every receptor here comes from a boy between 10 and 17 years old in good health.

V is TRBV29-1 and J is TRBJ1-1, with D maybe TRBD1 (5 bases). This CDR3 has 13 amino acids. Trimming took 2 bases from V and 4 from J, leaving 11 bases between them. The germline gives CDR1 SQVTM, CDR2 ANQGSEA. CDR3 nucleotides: TGCAGCGTTGAACAAGGGGCTGGCACTGAAGCTTTCTTT. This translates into CSVEQGAGTEAFF.

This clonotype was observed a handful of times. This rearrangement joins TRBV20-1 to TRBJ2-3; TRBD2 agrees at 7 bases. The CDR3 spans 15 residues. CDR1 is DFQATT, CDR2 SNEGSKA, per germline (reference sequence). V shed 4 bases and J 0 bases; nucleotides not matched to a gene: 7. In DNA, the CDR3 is TGCAGTGCTAAACCACTAGCGACTAGCACAGATACGCAGTATTTT. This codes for CSAKPLATSTDTQYF.

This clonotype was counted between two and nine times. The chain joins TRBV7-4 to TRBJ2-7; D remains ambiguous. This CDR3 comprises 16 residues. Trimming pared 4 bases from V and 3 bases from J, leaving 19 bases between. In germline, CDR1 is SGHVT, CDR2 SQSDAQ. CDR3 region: CASSSKRKPLGYEQYF. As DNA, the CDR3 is TGTGCCAGCAGCTCTAAGCGAAAACCCCTTGGCTACGAGCAGTACTTC.

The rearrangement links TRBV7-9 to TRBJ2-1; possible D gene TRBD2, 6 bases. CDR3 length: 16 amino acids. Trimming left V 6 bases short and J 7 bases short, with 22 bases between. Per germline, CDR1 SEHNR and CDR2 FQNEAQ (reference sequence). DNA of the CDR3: TGTGCCAGCAGGCTCCCCGGGACTCAAATGGGGAATGAGCAGTTCTTC. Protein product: CASRLPGTQMGNEQFF.

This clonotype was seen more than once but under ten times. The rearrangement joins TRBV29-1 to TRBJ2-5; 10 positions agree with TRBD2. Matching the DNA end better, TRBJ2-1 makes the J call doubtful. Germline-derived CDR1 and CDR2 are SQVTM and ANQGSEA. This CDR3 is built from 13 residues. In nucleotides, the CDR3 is TGCAGCTCCCGGACTAGCGGAGGAAATGAGCAGTTCTTC. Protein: CSSRTSGGNEQFF.

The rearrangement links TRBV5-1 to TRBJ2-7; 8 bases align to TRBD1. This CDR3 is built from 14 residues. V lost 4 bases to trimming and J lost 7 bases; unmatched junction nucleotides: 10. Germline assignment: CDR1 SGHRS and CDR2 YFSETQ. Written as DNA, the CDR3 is TGCGCCAGCAGCATGGACAGGGCGAAAGGGGAGCAGTACTTC. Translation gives CASSMDRAKGEQYF.

The CDR3 coding sequence is TGCAGCGCTTGGACCGACTATGGCTACACCTTC. It encodes CSAWTDYGYTF. This sequence joins TRBV29-1 and TRBJ1-2; D not certain. The V gene lost 7 bases and the J gene lost 3 bases, with 9 bases spanning the gap. The CDR3 runs to 11 residues. Per germline, CDR1 SQVTM and CDR2 ANQGSEA.

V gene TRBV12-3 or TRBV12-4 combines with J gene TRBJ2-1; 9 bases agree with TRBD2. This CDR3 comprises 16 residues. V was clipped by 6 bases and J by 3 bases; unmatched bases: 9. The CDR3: CASSRFSGGGYNEQFF. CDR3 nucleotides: TGTGCCAGCAGCCGTTTTAGCGGGGGAGGCTACAATGAGCAGTTCTTC.

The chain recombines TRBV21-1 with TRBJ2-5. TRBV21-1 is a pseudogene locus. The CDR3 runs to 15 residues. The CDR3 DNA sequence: TGTGCCAGCAGCAAATTGGGCAGGTCGGGAGAGACCCAGTACTTC. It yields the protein CASSKLGRSGETQYF.

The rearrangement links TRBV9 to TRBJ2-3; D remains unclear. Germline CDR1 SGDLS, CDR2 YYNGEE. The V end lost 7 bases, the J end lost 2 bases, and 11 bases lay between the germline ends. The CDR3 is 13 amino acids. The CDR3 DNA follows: TGTGCCAGCCAGGACCGGTTCACAGATACGCAGTATTTT. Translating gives CASQDRFTDTQYF. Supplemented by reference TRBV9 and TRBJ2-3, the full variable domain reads DSGVTQTPKHLITATGQRVTLRCSPRSGDLSVYWYQQSLDQGLQFLIQYYNGEERAKGNILERFSAQQFPDLHSELNLSSLELGDSALYFCASQDRFTDTQYFGPGTRLTVL.

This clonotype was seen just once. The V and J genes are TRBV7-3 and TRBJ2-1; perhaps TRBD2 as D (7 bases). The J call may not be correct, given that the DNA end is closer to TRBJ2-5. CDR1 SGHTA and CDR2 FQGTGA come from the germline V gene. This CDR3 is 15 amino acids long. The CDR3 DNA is TGTGCCAGCAGCTTAACGGGGGGGGCTGTGGAGACCCAGTACTTC. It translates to CASSLTGGAVETQYF.